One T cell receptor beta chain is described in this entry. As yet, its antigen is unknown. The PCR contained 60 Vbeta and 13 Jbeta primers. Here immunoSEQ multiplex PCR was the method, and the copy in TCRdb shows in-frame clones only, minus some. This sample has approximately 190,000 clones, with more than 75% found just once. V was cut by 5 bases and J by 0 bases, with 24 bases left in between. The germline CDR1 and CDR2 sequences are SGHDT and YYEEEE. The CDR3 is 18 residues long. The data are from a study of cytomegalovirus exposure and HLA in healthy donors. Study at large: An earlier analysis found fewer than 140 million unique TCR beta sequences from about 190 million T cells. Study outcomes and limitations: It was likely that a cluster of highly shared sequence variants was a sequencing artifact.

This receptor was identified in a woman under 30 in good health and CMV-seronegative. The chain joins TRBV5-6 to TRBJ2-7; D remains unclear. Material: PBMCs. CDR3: CASSSFRHSAGFSYEQYF. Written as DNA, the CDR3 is TGTGCCAGCAGTTCCTTTCGGCATTCCGCAGGTTTCTCCTACGAGCAGTACTTC.